The following is a TCR beta chain sequence with its context. One end of the junction varies from germline; a read error may be responsible. This sample is drawn from a study of radiotherapy plus CTLA-4 blockade in lung cancer. The germline gives CDR1 SSHAT, CDR2 FNYEAQ (reference sequence). The CDR3 extends over 14 amino acids. Only in-frame clones appear in the TCRdb table, and some are missing; sequencing was by immunoSEQ multiplex PCR. The sample consists of under 65,000 clones, 60% to 80% of them appearing once. This chain uses TRBV7-7 with TRBJ2-1; D unresolved. The sample was peripheral blood, taken from a patient treated with radiotherapy plus ipilimumab. The receptor was isolated from a human donor with non-small cell lung cancer whose response to radiotherapy plus ipilimumab could not be evaluated. The DNA for the CDR3 is TGTGCTAGCAGCTTGAGAGAGGCGGTCAGTGAGCAGTTCTTC. This translates into CASSLREAVSEQFF.